Included here is one T cell receptor delta chain sequence, with context. A much more abundant neighbour one base away suggests this may be a read error. PBMC RNA was reverse transcribed using gamma-chain- and delta-chain-specific primers. TCRdb reran clone calling via CATT on the RT-PCR reads. The sample yields approximately 1,200 delta-chain clones, approximately 31% seen once. This sample is drawn from a study of delta chains in infants with herpesvirus infections. Study in general: From birth, Ugandan infants were followed prospectively for primary CMV infection.

Trimming took 7 bases from V and 0 from J; bases not matched to a gene: 21. Per germline, CDR1 TSWWSYY and CDR2 QGS. CDR3 length equals 20 residues. Source: peripheral blood, taken at time point 1 of longitudinal follow-up. The sequence was obtained from a human donor who was a Ugandan infant, either HIV-exposed or HIV-unexposed (not recorded which). This chain uses TRDV1 with TRDJ1; 9 nucleotides agree with TRDD3. CDR3 residues: CALVPPNDWGKVRYTDKLIF. The CDR3 nucleotides read TGTGCTCTTGTGCCTCCTAACGACTGGGGGAAGGTAAGGTACACCGATAAACTCATCTTT.